Here is one TCR beta chain with its context. The antigen is undetermined. Its ends do not fully match the called genes, so a read error is possible. This CDR3 is built from 16 residues. Germline V lookup: CDR1 LGHNA, CDR2 YNFKEQ. Co-extracting RNA and DNA was done with roughly 17-33 mg of unsorted bulk tissue as input. Donors underwent surgery for histopathologically diagnosed primary liver carcinoma. Constant-region priming of around 530 ng total RNA yielded TCR beta cDNA. Three-round nested multiplex PCR performed with slightly modified ARM-PCR produced the TCR beta libraries. The first two PCR rounds used TRBV1-TRBV30 primers with a Cbeta primer, roughly 10 cycles each. TCRdb used MiXCR to reprocess the multiplex PCR reads, holding one entry per CDR3 protein. This table holds 70,000 to 75,000 distinct CDR3 sequences, approximately 70% found once. The source of the sample is a study of tumor-infiltrating lymphocytes in primary liver carcinoma.

Study conclusions and caveats: A significantly higher top-250-clone fraction was found in tumors than in blood (p = 0.039).

The clonotype comes from a man aged 35 to 55 with primary liver carcinoma and hepatitis B virus infection. This chain connects TRBV4-2 to TRBJ1-2; 7 nucleotides line up with TRBD1. Sequencing input: liver tumor tissue from sampling region 4. Subset denoted: tumor region T4, right-lateral pole. This CDR3 reads CASTQEGQGGNYGYTF. The CDR3 DNA is TGTGCTAGCACCCAAGAAGGGCAGGGGGGCAACTATGGCTACACCTTC.